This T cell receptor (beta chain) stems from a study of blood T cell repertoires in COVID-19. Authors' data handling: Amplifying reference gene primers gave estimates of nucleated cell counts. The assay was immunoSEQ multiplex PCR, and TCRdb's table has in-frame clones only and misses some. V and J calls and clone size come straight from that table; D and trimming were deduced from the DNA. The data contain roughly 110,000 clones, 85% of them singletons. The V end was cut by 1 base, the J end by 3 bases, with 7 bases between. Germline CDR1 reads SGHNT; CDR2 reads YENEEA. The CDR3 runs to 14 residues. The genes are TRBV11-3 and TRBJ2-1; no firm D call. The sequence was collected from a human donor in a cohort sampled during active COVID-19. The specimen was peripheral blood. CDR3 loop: CASSLGGLYNEQFF. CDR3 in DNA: TGTGCCAGCAGCTTAGGAGGTCTCTACAATGAGCAGTTCTTC.